This T cell receptor (beta chain) was observed in a study of regulatory T cells in long-lasting Graves disease. In building TCR beta libraries, iRepertoire HTBI primers were used together with Arm-PCR of CDR3 regions. TCRdb used MiXCR to reprocess the multiplex PCR reads, holding one entry per CDR3 protein. Counted here are approximately 690,000 distinct CDR3 sequences, 25% to 30% occurring once; the ten biggest clones make up 40% to 55%. Germline V gene sequence: CDR1 LNHDA, CDR2 SQIVND (reference sequence). This CDR3 spans 12 amino acids. The junction had 6 bases not matched to a gene; V was cut back by 8 bases and J by 6 bases. Time point indicated: persistent/refractory GD, antithyroid drugs over 5 years with positive TRAb. The authors made the TCR library using RNA they extracted from PBMCs. Patients hailed from an endocrinology department in Xi'an, China.

The sequencing used peripheral blood mononuclear cells (PBMCs), collected when the disease was refractory, from a patient treated with antithyroid drugs. The J gene is TRBJ1-2, the V gene TRBV19, with 7 bases identical to TRBD1. This TCR came from a female donor with Graves disease. CDR3 DNA: TGTGCCAGTCTGGACAGGCTTCATGGCTACACCTTC. It codes for CASLDRLHGYTF. Using reference TRBV19 and TRBJ1-2 for the parts outside the CDR3, the full variable domain is DGGITQSPKYLFRKEGQNVTLSCEQNLNHDAMYWYRQDPGQGLRLIYYSQIVNDFQKGDIAEGYSVSREKKESFPLTVTSAQKNPTAFYLCASLDRLHGYTFGSGTRLTVV.